One and the same sample provided the 17 T cell receptor beta chains below, sequenced in a study of shared clonotypes between healthy human individuals. The assay was immunoSEQ multiplex PCR, and TCRdb's table has in-frame clones only and misses some. The sample consists of 950,000 to 1,300,000 clones, about three quarters of them appearing once. The material sequenced was memory CD4+ T cells sorted from blood. The subset was: CD45RA-negative fraction. All receptors come from a man aged 18-30 years in good health.

This rearrangement joins TRBV30 to TRBJ1-6; D uncertain. The germline gives CDR1 GTSNPN, CDR2 SVGIG (reference sequence). V was trimmed by 2 bases and J by 6 bases, leaving 14 bases between them. This CDR3 is 15 amino acids long. The CDR3 DNA sequence: TGTGCCTGGAGTCTCTCGTTAGGGTTTAATTCACCCCTCCACTTT. Translation: CAWSLSLGFNSPLHF.

This clone was seen a few times. The chain joins TRBV28 to TRBJ1-4; no definite D call. The CDR3 is 15 amino acids. The V gene lost 6 bases and the J gene lost 0 bases, with 11 bases spanning the gap. Per germline, CDR1 MDHEN and CDR2 SYDVKM. The DNA for the CDR3 is TGTGCCAGCAGCCGCCCCTTTACAACTAATGAAAAACTGTTTTTT. It is translated as CASSRPFTTNEKLFF.

V usage is TRBV21-1 and J usage is TRBJ1-4; the table's TRBD1 call for D was not verified on the DNA. TRBV21-1 is marked as a pseudogene. The CDR3 extends over 16 amino acids. As DNA, the CDR3 is TGTGCCAGCAGCAAACCTAAGGACAGGGACGGGGAAAAACTGTTTTTT. It encodes CASSKPKDRDGEKLFF.

The chain uses TRBV25-1 and TRBJ1-2, with 10 bases aligning to TRBD1. The CDR3 has 15 amino acids. Germline CDR1 reads MGHDK; CDR2 reads SYGVNS. V dropped 4 bases and J dropped 1; count of bases not matched to a gene: 3. The CDR3 DNA follows: TGTGCCAGCAGTGGACAGGGGGCCCATAACTATGGCTACACCTTC. The encoded protein is CASSGQGAHNYGYTF.

V usage is TRBV5-6 and J usage is TRBJ2-2; 13 nucleotides agree with TRBD2. There are 17 residues in the CDR3. Unmatched junction bases numbered 2, after V lost 2 bases and J lost 1 base. Germline CDR1 reads SGHDT; CDR2 reads YYEEEE. CDR3 region: CASSLRTSGRNTGELFF. The CDR3 coding sequence is TGTGCCAGCAGCTTAAGGACTAGCGGGAGGAACACCGGGGAGCTGTTTTTT. The entire variable domain, with the rest obtained from reference TRBV5-6 and TRBJ2-2, is as follows: DAGVTQSPTHLIKTRGQQVTLRCSPKSGHDTVSWYQQALGQGPQFIFQYYEEEERQRGNFPDRFSGHQFPNYSSELNVNALLLGDSALYLCASSLRTSGRNTGELFFGEGSRLTVL.

This clone appeared a few times. The genes are TRBV7-2 and TRBJ1-2; tentatively, D is TRBD1 (5 bases). This CDR3 is 17 amino acids long. CDR1 and CDR2 from the germline V gene are SGHTA and FQGNSA. Between the trimmed V and J ends, which lost 5 bases and 1 base, there was a span of 20 bases. The CDR3 DNA sequence: TGTGCCAGCAGCCAAGATCCGGGGCTCAGGGTTAACTATGGCTACACCTTC. Translation: CASSQDPGLRVNYGYTF.

The V gene is TRBV7-2, the J gene TRBJ2-1, with D possibly being TRBD2 (6 bases). Germline CDR1 SGHTA, CDR2 FQGNSA. CDR3 length: 11 residues. V was clipped by 4 bases and J by 15 bases, with 13 bases between them. As DNA, the CDR3 is TGTGCCAGCAGCTCACGGGACTTATGGTTCTTC. It encodes CASSSRDLWFF.

The chain has TRBV27 and TRBJ2-7; TRBD1 agrees at 10 bases. The germline gives CDR1 MNHEY, CDR2 SMNVEV (reference sequence). J gave up 5 bases and V 5 bases, and 3 bases lay outside the gene matches. The CDR3 sequence is 13 residues long. The CDR3 is CASSKTGGDEQYF. The CDR3 DNA is TGTGCCAGCAGTAAGACAGGGGGCGACGAGCAGTACTTC.

This chain joins TRBV19 and TRBJ1-6; 7 bases align to TRBD1. CDR1 and CDR2 from the germline V gene are LNHDA and SQIVND (reference sequence). The CDR3 length is 15 residues. V lost 4 bases to trimming and J lost 8 bases; unmatched junction nucleotides: 8. The CDR3 DNA reads TGTGCCAGTAGTACCTACAGGGGAAGCGATTCACCCCTCCACTTT. Translating gives CASSTYRGSDSPLHF.

The gene calls are TRBV2 and TRBJ2-7; D is undetermined. CDR3 length equals 13 residues. Germline CDR1 SNHLY, CDR2 FYNNEI. The V end lost 6 bases, the J end lost 6 bases, and 15 bases lay between the germline ends. In nucleotides, the CDR3 is TGTGCCAGCAGCTGGAACGAAAAGCTCGAGCAGTACTTC. The encoded protein is CASSWNEKLEQYF.

The chain has TRBV4-1 and TRBJ2-3, with 9 bases fitting TRBD2. V trimming: 1 base; J trimming: 3 bases; junction bases outside the gene matches: 8. The CDR3 extends over 17 amino acids. Germline-derived CDR1 and CDR2 are MGHRA and YSYEKL. DNA of the CDR3: TGCGCCAGCAGCCAAGGATTTGCGGGGGGGATAACAGATACGCAGTATTTT. This sequence encodes CASSQGFAGGITDTQYF.

A remark on this clone: The same CDR3 is also encoded by other DNA sequences in this sample. The chain is built from TRBV7-2 and TRBJ2-3, with 7 nucleotides matching TRBD1. Germline V CDR1 and CDR2: SGHTA, FQGNSA. CDR3 length: 15 residues. J lost 5 bases, V lost 1 base, and 6 bases had no gene match. CDR3: CASSLDPGGRDTQYF. CDR3 DNA: TGTGCCAGCAGCTTAGACCCAGGGGGTAGAGATACGCAGTATTTT.

Only a few counts were recorded for this clone. The V call is TRBV7-2, the J call TRBJ2-2; 7 nucleotides agree with TRBD1. CDR1 and CDR2 from the germline V gene are SGHTA and FQGNSA. The CDR3 loop spans 15 amino acids. V lost 8 bases and J lost 3; bases outside the gene matches: 9. This CDR3 reads CASGSRDRDTGELFF. DNA for the CDR3: TGTGCCAGCGGGTCCCGGGACAGAGACACCGGGGAGCTGTTTTTT.

This clone occurred once. This chain links TRBV7-2 with TRBJ1-3; 7 bases are a match to TRBD1. There are 16 residues in the CDR3. V lost 4 bases, J lost 0 bases, and 6 bases stayed unmatched. Germline V gives CDR1 SGHTA, CDR2 FQGNSA. CDR3 in DNA: TGTGCCAGCAGCTCACAGGGGACCTACTCTGGAAACACCATATATTTT. Protein sequence: CASSSQGTYSGNTIYF.

The chain has TRBV7-9 and TRBJ2-5; D gene unclear. With 0 bases removed from V and 6 bases from J, the gap between germline ends came to 5 bases. The CDR3 is 12 amino acids. Germline values: CDR1 SEHNR, CDR2 FQNEAQ (reference sequence). CDR3: CASSLAWQTQYF. The CDR3 nucleotides read TGTGCCAGCAGCTTAGCGTGGCAGACCCAGTACTTC.

V is TRBV5-1 and J is TRBJ1-1, with D hard to call. Germline V CDR1 and CDR2: SGHRS, YFSETQ. The V end was cut by 4 bases, the J end by 0 bases, with 10 bases between. The CDR3 extends over 14 amino acids. The CDR3 region has the DNA TGCGCCAGCAGCCTCCTCGGGATGAACACTGAAGCTTTCTTT. It yields the protein CASSLLGMNTEAFF.

Remarks on this clone: In the same sample, other DNA sequences code for this CDR3. This chain links TRBV5-1 with TRBJ2-5, with D possibly matching TRBD1 (6 bases). The CDR3 extends over 14 amino acids. V lost 3 bases and J lost 2, with 11 bases in between. The V gene's germline CDR1 is SGHRS and CDR2 YFSETQ. The DNA for the CDR3 is TGCGCCAGCAGCTCCGGGACACTTCAAGAGACCCAGTACTTC. As protein: CASSSGTLQETQYF.